The rows below give T cell receptor beta chains drawn from one sample of a study of early T cells in non-severe SARS-CoV-2 infection. Using its own MiXCR run on the 5' RACE reads, TCRdb lists one record per CDR3 protein. The top ten clones hold 3% to 4% of a sample with more than 45,000 distinct CDR3 sequences, approximately 7.7% of them seen once. What was sequenced was whole blood. All receptors derive from an adult who was a healthcare worker with PCR-confirmed SARS-CoV-2 infection or an uninfected control (not recorded which). The CDR3 runs from the conserved cysteine through the conserved F or W. D genes are given only for firm matches. Size is omitted from some rows. Given values are once, few, many or a class for expanded clones.

cdr3_nt | cdr3_aa | clone_size | cdr3_length | j_call | d_call | v_call
TGCAGCGCTAAGGGACTAGCGGGAGATACGCAGTATTTT | CSAKGLAGDTQYF | . | 13 | TRBJ2-3 | TRBD2 | TRBV29-1
TGTGCCACATCCGTCGGAACTGATCTATCCTACGAGCAGTACTTC | CATSVGTDLSYEQYF | . | 15 | TRBJ2-7 | . | TRBV6-5
TGCAGTGCCATTGAGGGACGGTCCTACGAGCAGTACTTC | CSAIEGRSYEQYF | few | 13 | TRBJ2-7 | . | TRBV20-1
TGTGCCAGCTCACCAGTACTCCCTCAGAACACCGGGGAGCTGTTTTTT | CASSPVLPQNTGELFF | . | 16 | TRBJ2-2 | . | TRBV18
TGTGCCAGCAGTACCCAGGGGGCGCTTACTGAAGCTTTCTTT | CASSTQGALTEAFF | few | 14 | TRBJ1-1 | TRBD1 | TRBV28
TGTGCCAGCAGTGACGCACCCTACGAGCAGTACTTC | CASSDAPYEQYF | few | 12 | TRBJ2-7 | . | TRBV2
TGTGCCATCGGGGGACTAGCGGGAGAGACCCAGTACTTC | CAIGGLAGETQYF | . | 13 | TRBJ2-5 | TRBD2 | TRBV10-3
TGTGCCAGCAGCCCGACAGGGCCCGATGAGCAGTTCTTC | CASSPTGPDEQFF | many | 13 | TRBJ2-1 | TRBD1 | TRBV7-3
TGTGCCAGCAGCAAAGAGGCAGGGAGGTATGGCTACACCTTC | CASSKEAGRYGYTF | . | 14 | TRBJ1-2 | . | TRBV21-1
TGCAGCGTTGAGGGATGGCGGGGACAATACAATGAGCAGTTCTTC | CSVEGWRGQYNEQFF | few | 15 | TRBJ2-1 | . | TRBV29-1
TGTGCCAGCAGCTGGGGGGGTGAAAAACTGTTTTTT | CASSWGGEKLFF | many | 12 | TRBJ1-4 | . | TRBV28
TGTGCCAGCAGCCGATCTGAGGCAGATACGCAGTATTTT | CASSRSEADTQYF | . | 13 | TRBJ2-3 | . | TRBV12-3/TRBV12-4
TGCAGTGCTAGTTCCGGAGGGCGCACAGATACGCAGTATTTT | CSASSGGRTDTQYF | . | 14 | TRBJ2-3 | . | TRBV20-1
TGTGCCAGCAGCCATCTACAGGGAAATCAGCCCCAGCATTTT | CASSHLQGNQPQHF | few | 14 | TRBJ1-5 | . | TRBV16
TGCAGTGCTAAGGCGAACACTGAAGCTTTCTTT | CSAKANTEAFF | . | 11 | TRBJ1-1 | . | TRBV20-1
TGTGCCTTTGCTAGCGGAGTCACAGATACGCAGTATTTT | CAFASGVTDTQYF | . | 13 | TRBJ2-3 | TRBD2 | TRBV28
TGTGCCAGCAGTCGCAGCCAAGAGACCCAGTACTTC | CASSRSQETQYF | few | 12 | TRBJ2-5 | . | TRBV7-6
TGCGCCAGCAGCTTGGAAGGTGGTGGGGCCAAAAACATTCAGTACTTC | CASSLEGGGAKNIQYF | few | 16 | TRBJ2-4 | . | TRBV5-1
TGTGCCAGTACCCCCTGGGCGGTGAGCAATCAGCCCCAGCATTTT | CASTPWAVSNQPQHF | . | 15 | TRBJ1-5 | . | TRBV19
TGTGCCAGCAGCCGGGGGGAGTTAAGCACTGAAGCTTTCTTT | CASSRGELSTEAFF | few | 14 | TRBJ1-1 | . | TRBV3-1
TGTGCCAGCAGTGAAACCCTTACTGAGCAGTACTTC | CASSETLTEQYF | few | 12 | TRBJ2-7 | . | TRBV6-1
TGTGCCAGCAGTTTAGCGGGACGAAGCTCCTACGAGCAGTACTTC | CASSLAGRSSYEQYF | few | 15 | TRBJ2-7 | . | TRBV27
TGTGCCATCAGTGAGTCTAAAAACGACAGAAGGTACTTC | CAISESKNDRRYF | few | 13 | TRBJ2-4 | . | TRBV10-3
TGTGCCTGGAGCCAGCGTGAATCAGATACGCAGTATTTT | CAWSQRESDTQYF | many | 13 | TRBJ2-3 | . | TRBV30
TGCAGTGCTAGAGATCATGGGGGGCCCACAGATACGCAGTATTTT | CSARDHGGPTDTQYF | . | 15 | TRBJ2-3 | . | TRBV20-1
TGCAGTGTTCGGCAGGGTAACAATCAGCCCCAGCATTTT | CSVRQGNNQPQHF | . | 13 | TRBJ1-5 | . | TRBV20-1
TGTGCCAGCAGCTCGCCCCCCCACTACGAGCAGTACTTC | CASSSPPHYEQYF | few | 13 | TRBJ2-7 | . | TRBV7-9
TGTGCCAGCAGCATACAGGCTGCTGGAAACACCATATATTTT | CASSIQAAGNTIYF | . | 14 | TRBJ1-3 | . | TRBV6-1
TGTGCCAGCAGTTACTCTATCCAGATGAACACTGAAGCTTTCTTT | CASSYSIQMNTEAFF | few | 15 | TRBJ1-1 | . | TRBV6-5
TGTGCCACCAGTGATACCTCGACTAGCGGGAGCTCCTACAATGAGCAGTTCTTC | CATSDTSTSGSSYNEQFF | many | 18 | TRBJ2-1 | TRBD2 | TRBV24-1
TGTGCCAGCAGCTTAGGCCCGAACAATGAGCAGTTCTTC | CASSLGPNNEQFF | many | 13 | TRBJ2-1 | . | TRBV11-2
TGTGCCAGCAGCTTAGGCCTGGCAGGCGAAAGGACCCAGTACTTC | CASSLGLAGERTQYF | once | 15 | TRBJ2-5 | . | TRBV7-6
TGTGCCAGCAGCAACATCCCGGGCGCTTTCCAAGAGACCCAGTACTTC | CASSNIPGAFQETQYF | . | 16 | TRBJ2-5 | . | TRBV7-2
TGTGCCAGCGGGGGGGCGGGAGCCTCCTACGAGCAGTACTTC | CASGGAGASYEQYF | many | 14 | TRBJ2-7 | . | TRBV28
TGTGCCAGCGGGACAGGGGTTAGGGATACGCAGTATTTT | CASGTGVRDTQYF | many | 13 | TRBJ2-3 | TRBD1 | TRBV6-6
TGTGCCAGCAGTCCCTGGACTAGCGGGAGCATCAATGAGCAGTTCTTC | CASSPWTSGSINEQFF | many | 16 | TRBJ2-1 | TRBD2 | TRBV27
TGCAGTGCTAGAGATTGGCGACTAGCGGGAGGCCGCTGGGAGCAGTACTTC | CSARDWRLAGGRWEQYF | . | 17 | TRBJ2-7 | TRBD2 | TRBV20-1
TGTGCCAGCAGCGTAAGAGGGGCCGAGGTTGATGAGCAGTTCTTC | CASSVRGAEVDEQFF | many | 15 | TRBJ2-1 | . | TRBV7-8
TGCAGTGCTAGCCCCAGGGGTTACGAGCAGTACTTC | CSASPRGYEQYF | . | 12 | TRBJ2-7 | . | TRBV20-1
TGCGCCAGCAGCTCCGGGACACGCCAAGAGACCCAGTACTTC | CASSSGTRQETQYF | . | 14 | TRBJ2-5 | . | TRBV5-1
TGTGCCAGCAGTTTAGGAGGGACCTATGGCTACACCTTC | CASSLGGTYGYTF | many | 13 | TRBJ1-2 | . | TRBV28
TGTGCCAGCAGTCAAGACGGGACGGCCAATTCACCCCTCCACTTT | CASSQDGTANSPLHF | few | 15 | TRBJ1-6 | . | TRBV25-1
TGCAGTGCTAGGAGGGCAGGGAGGACAGATACGCAGTATTTT | CSARRAGRTDTQYF | . | 14 | TRBJ2-3 | . | TRBV20-1
TGTGCCAGCTCACCACTGGGGACAAACTCCTACGAGCAGTACTTC | CASSPLGTNSYEQYF | few | 15 | TRBJ2-7 | . | TRBV18
TGTGCCAGCAGTTCACATCCCCTTACGACTAGCGGGAGAGATGAGCAGTTCTTC | CASSSHPLTTSGRDEQFF | few | 18 | TRBJ2-1 | TRBD2 | TRBV27
TGTGCCAGCAGTCCACACAGAGATACGCAGTATTTT | CASSPHRDTQYF | . | 12 | TRBJ2-3 | . | TRBV6-5
TGCAGTGCTCAGGGGGGACAGCTCTCCTACAATGAGCAGTTCTTC | CSAQGGQLSYNEQFF | many | 15 | TRBJ2-1 | . | TRBV20-1
TGTGCCAGCAGTTACTCGAGGGGGTACCAAGAGACCCAGTACTTC | CASSYSRGYQETQYF | . | 15 | TRBJ2-5 | . | TRBV6-5